The 8 T cell receptor beta chains below all came from one sample that was sequenced in a study of shared clonotypes between healthy human individuals. The data were produced by immunoSEQ multiplex PCR, yet TCRdb's version contains in-frame clones alone and is incomplete. The table has roughly 2,500,000 clones, roughly 93% seen once. The specimen sequenced was naive CD4+ T cells from PBMCs. Subset in this sample: CD45RA+ positively selected. The receptors were gathered from a man younger than 35 in good health. Some clones in this sample may be carry-over from other donors' samples.

The chain carries TRBV5-1 and TRBJ1-2, with D uncertain. Germline loops: CDR1 SGHRS, CDR2 YFSETQ. V lost 0 bases and J 8 bases, leaving 17 bases between the germline ends. This CDR3 spans 15 amino acids. The DNA for the CDR3 is TGCGCCAGCAGCTTGGACCCGGGGAACACAGAGGGCTACACCTTC. Translating gives CASSLDPGNTEGYTF. Full variable domain (outside the CDR3, taken from reference TRBV5-1 and TRBJ1-2): KAGVTQTPRYLIKTRGQQVTLSCSPISGHRSVSWYQQTPGQGLQFLFEYFSETQRNKGNFPGRFSGRQFSNSRSEMNVSTLELGDSALYLCASSLDPGNTEGYTFGSGTRLTVV.

The rearrangement joins TRBV28 to TRBJ2-3; no firm D call. There are 11 residues in the CDR3. The germline V gene has CDR1 MDHEN and CDR2 SYDVKM. Trimming pared 8 bases from V and 3 bases from J, leaving 6 bases between. CDR3 nucleotides: TGTGCCAGCGCAGAGACAGATACGCAGTATTTT. This encodes CASAETDTQYF.

This chain joins TRBV5-6 and TRBJ1-2; 7 nucleotides line up with TRBD1. In germline, CDR1 is SGHDT, CDR2 YYEEEE. The CDR3 length is 17 residues. After removal of 4 bases from V and 0 bases from J, the junction contained 12 bases not matched to a gene. The CDR3 coding sequence is TGTGCCAGCAGCGCCTTTATACGGGACAGCACTAACTATGGCTACACCTTC. Amino acids: CASSAFIRDSTNYGYTF.

V gene TRBV28 combines with J gene TRBJ1-1; D is unresolved. CDR1 and CDR2 from the germline V gene are MDHEN and SYDVKM. The V gene lost 8 bases and the J gene lost 4 bases, with 17 bases spanning the gap. The CDR3 runs to 14 residues. The CDR3 nucleotides read TGTGCCAGCTTGACGACAAGTTCCGGCACTGAAGCTTTCTTT. Amino acids: CASLTTSSGTEAFF.

This chain connects TRBV7-6 to TRBJ2-1; 7 nucleotides align to TRBD1. The CDR3 is made up of 15 amino acids. CDR1 SGHVS and CDR2 FNYEAQ come from the germline V gene. Trimming cost V 5 bases and J 2 bases; bases outside gene matches: 6. The chain's CDR3 is CASSPRQGTYNEQFF. As DNA, the CDR3 is TGTGCCAGCAGCCCCCGACAGGGCACCTACAATGAGCAGTTCTTC.

This clone has only one observation. The rearrangement joins TRBV2 to TRBJ2-3; 8 nucleotides agree with TRBD1. The CDR3 consists of 15 residues. CDR1 is SNHLY, CDR2 FYNNEI, per germline. V shed 8 bases, J shed 6 bases, and the junction held 13 bases outside the gene matches. CDR3 loop: CASLDRGMIWDTQYF. The CDR3 coding sequence is TGTGCCAGCCTTGACAGGGGTATGATTTGGGATACGCAGTATTTT.

The CDR3 bases are TGTGCCTGGAGTAGGCAGGGCCGCCAGCCCCAGCATTTT. Protein: CAWSRQGRQPQHF. The chain has TRBV30 and TRBJ1-5; tentative D call: TRBD1 (5 bases). This CDR3 is built from 13 residues. Per germline, CDR1 GTSNPN and CDR2 SVGIG (reference sequence). The V and J ends lost 2 bases and 7 bases respectively, with 12 bases between them.

This clone was detected once. The chain recombines TRBV7-2 with TRBJ1-1, with D hard to call. CDR1 is SGHTA, CDR2 FQGNSA, per germline. Trimming removed 5 bases at V and 2 bases at J, with 12 bases between. This CDR3 is 14 amino acids long. As DNA, the CDR3 is TGTGCCAGCAGCCGGACTCTCCTCAACACTGAAGCTTTCTTT. Protein sequence: CASSRTLLNTEAFF.